This TCR beta chain was profiled in a study of OX40 agonist ivuxolimab in advanced cancers. Generated by immunoSEQ multiplex PCR, the TCRdb table keeps only in-frame clones and is missing some. Among around 43,000 clones listed, approximately 86% were seen once. Study-wide results and limits: Some of the lowest clonal expansion was seen in partial responders at 0.1-3.0 mg/kg. Relative to CD4+, CD8+ T cells held more expanded clones on average.

A remark on this clone: The antigen is undetermined.

The V gene's germline CDR1 is LNHDA and CDR2 SQIVND (reference sequence). The CDR3 extends over 13 amino acids. V shed 3 bases and J shed 7 bases, with 12 bases lying between them. The input for sequencing was CD4+ or CD8+ T cells sorted from blood, taken in a trial of the OX40 agonist ivuxolimab. The rearrangement joins TRBV19 to TRBJ1-1; D is perhaps TRBD1 (5 bases). The clonotype comes from an adult with an advanced solid tumor such as melanoma, head and neck, liver or kidney cancer. The CDR3 is CASSMGDFREAFF. For the CDR3, the DNA is TGTGCCAGTAGTATGGGGGACTTTCGTGAAGCTTTCTTT.